This T cell receptor beta chain was identified in a study of blood T cell repertoires in COVID-19. Overall study context: COVID-19 samples, acute and convalescent, were from the United States, Italy and Spain. Sample material is recorded as cDNA or gDNA derived from T cells, B-cell-depleted T cells, or PBMCs.

Original handling: Amplification with reference gene primers provided the estimates of nucleated cell counts. The method was immunoSEQ multiplex PCR; TCRdb's version includes in-frame clones alone and lacks a portion of them. V and J calls and clone size are those listed in that table; D and trimming were worked out from the DNA. The sample lists about 250,000 clones, 86% seen once, with approximately 6% in the top ten. Germline CDR1 SGHNT, CDR2 YYREEE (reference sequence). Trimming took off 1 base at V and 1 base at J, with 14 bases between the two ends. This CDR3 has 17 amino acids. It was during active infection that Seattle patients were enrolled and then longitudinally followed.

The TCR comes from a woman aged 80 or over with COVID-19, enrolled during active disease. Sequencing was performed on peripheral blood. The chain recombines TRBV5-4 with TRBJ2-2, with D possibly TRBD2 on 5 matching bases. CDR3 sequence reads: CASSLIVLAQNTGELFF. For the CDR3, the DNA is TGTGCCAGCAGCTTGATTGTTCTAGCACAGAACACCGGGGAGCTGTTTTTT. Complete variable domain (other parts from reference TRBV5-4 and TRBJ2-2): ETGVTQSPTHLIKTRGQQVTLRCSSQSGHNTVSWYQQALGQGPQFIFQYYREEENGRGNFPPRFSGLQFPNYSSELNVNALELDDSALYLCASSLIVLAQNTGELFFGEGSRLTVL.